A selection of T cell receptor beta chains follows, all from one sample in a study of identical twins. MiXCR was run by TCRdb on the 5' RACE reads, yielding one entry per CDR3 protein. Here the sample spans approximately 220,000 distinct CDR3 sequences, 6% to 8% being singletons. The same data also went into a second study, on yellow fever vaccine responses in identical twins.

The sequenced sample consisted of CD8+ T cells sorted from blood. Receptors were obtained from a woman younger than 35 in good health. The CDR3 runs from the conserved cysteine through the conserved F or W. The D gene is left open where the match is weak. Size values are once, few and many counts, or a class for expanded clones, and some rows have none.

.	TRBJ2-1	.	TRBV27	TGTGCCAGCAGTTTGGACGGACCTCTCGGTGAGCAGTTCTTC	CASSLDGPLGEQFF
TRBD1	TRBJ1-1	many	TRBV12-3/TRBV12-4	TGTGCCAGCACTCCCGACAGGGTTTGGACTGAAGCTTTCTTT	CASTPDRVWTEAFF
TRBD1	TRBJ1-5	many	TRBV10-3	TGTGCCATCAGCTTGACAGGGGAAAGCAATCAGCCCCAGCATTTT	CAISLTGESNQPQHF
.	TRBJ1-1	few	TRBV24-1	TGTGCCACCAGTGATCTAGAGAACACTGAAGCTTTCTTT	CATSDLENTEAFF
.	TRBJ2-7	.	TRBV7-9	TGTGCCAGCAGCTTAGGGGACGGCGGGCGATTTTCCTACGAGCAGTACTTC	CASSLGDGGRFSYEQYF
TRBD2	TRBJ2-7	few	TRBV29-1	TGCAGCGTTCTCGGGACTAGTCCCTCCTACGAGCAGTACTTC	CSVLGTSPSYEQYF
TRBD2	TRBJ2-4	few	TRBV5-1	TGCGCCAGCAGCTTGGCGGACCGGGGGGACATTCAGTACTTC	CASSLADRGDIQYF
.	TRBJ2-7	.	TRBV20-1	TGCAGTGCTAGAGATCGGGACGTAAGTTCCTACGAGCAGTACTTC	CSARDRDVSSYEQYF
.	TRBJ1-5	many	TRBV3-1	TGTGCCAGCAGCCTTGGGACACCGCATCAGCCCCAGCATTTT	CASSLGTPHQPQHF
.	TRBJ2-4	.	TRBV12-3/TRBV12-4	TGTGCCAGCAGTTTTGGGCCTAGAGGGTCGGTAGCCAAAAACATTCAGTACTTC	CASSFGPRGSVAKNIQYF
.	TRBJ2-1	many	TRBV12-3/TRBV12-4	TGTGCCAGCAGCAAGGGGAGCTCCTACAATGAGCAGTTCTTC	CASSKGSSYNEQFF
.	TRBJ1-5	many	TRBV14	TGTGCCAGCATTGTCGCGTCGAGGGGCAATCAGCCCCAGCATTTT	CASIVASRGNQPQHF
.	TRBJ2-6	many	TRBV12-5	TGTGCTAGTGGTTTGGTTTCCGGACCTTCTGGGGCCAACGTCCTGACTTTC	CASGLVSGPSGANVLTF
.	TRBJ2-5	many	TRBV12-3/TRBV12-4	TGTGCCAGCAGTTCCACGGGACAAGAGACCCAGTACTTC	CASSSTGQETQYF
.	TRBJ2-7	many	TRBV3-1	TGTGCCAGCAGCAAGACAGTTGTGTACGAGCAGTACTTC	CASSKTVVYEQYF
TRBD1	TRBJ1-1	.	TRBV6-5	TGTGCCAGCAGTTACTACCCGGGACAGGGGATTAACACTGAAGCTTTCTTT	CASSYYPGQGINTEAFF
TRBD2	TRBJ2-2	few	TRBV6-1	TGTGCCAGCAGTCCCCTTGGCGGGGGGCGGATCGGGGAGCTGTTTTTT	CASSPLGGGRIGELFF
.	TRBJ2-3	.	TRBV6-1	TGTGCCAGCAGTGAAGAAGAGGGCCGCCCAGATACGCAGTATTTT	CASSEEEGRPDTQYF
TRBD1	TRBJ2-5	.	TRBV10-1	TGCGCCAGCAGTGAGTTTAGGACAGGAAGGGAAGAGACCCAGTACTTC	CASSEFRTGREETQYF
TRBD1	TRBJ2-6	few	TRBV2	TGTGCCAGCAGTGGCGGGACAGGCCTTGGTGGGGCCAACGTCCTGACTTTC	CASSGGTGLGGANVLTF
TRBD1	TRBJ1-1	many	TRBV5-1	TGCGCCAGCACTCAAAGTACGGGACAGGCTCACTTTTTT	CASTQSTGQAHFF
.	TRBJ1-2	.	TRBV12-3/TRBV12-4	TGTGCCAGCAGTTTTGAGAATGGCTACACCTTC	CASSFENGYTF
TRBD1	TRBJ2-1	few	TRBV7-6	TGTGCCAGCAGCTTGGGACAGGGGGGAAGTCAGTTCTTC	CASSLGQGGSQFF
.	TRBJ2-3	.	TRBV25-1	TGTGCCAGCAGTGAATTTGTGGGACATACGCAGTATTTT	CASSEFVGHTQYF
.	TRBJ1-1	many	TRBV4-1	TGCGCCAGCAGCCAAGGAGGGGCTGACACTGAAGCTTTCTTT	CASSQGGADTEAFF
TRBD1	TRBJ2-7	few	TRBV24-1	TGTGCCACCAGTGATCCAGACAGGGGCGTCTACGAGCAGTACTTC	CATSDPDRGVYEQYF
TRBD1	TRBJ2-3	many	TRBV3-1	TGTGCCAGCAGAGGGCAGGGGGTGGCAGATACGCAGTATTTT	CASRGQGVADTQYF
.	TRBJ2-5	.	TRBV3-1	TGTGCCAGCAGCCCACATGACATTCCCCCCCCTGGAGAGACCCAGTACTTC	CASSPHDIPPPGETQYF
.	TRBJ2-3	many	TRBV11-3	TGTGCCAGCAGCTTAGAGGTCCCCGATACGCAGTATTTT	CASSLEVPDTQYF
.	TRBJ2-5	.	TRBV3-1	TGTGCCAGCAGCCACCAGGGCTGGGAGACCCAGTACTTC	CASSHQGWETQYF
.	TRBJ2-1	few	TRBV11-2	TGTGCCAGCAGCTTCATGGACAATGAGCAGTTCTTC	CASSFMDNEQFF
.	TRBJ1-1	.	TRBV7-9	TGTGCCAGCAGCTCCGGATATCGGGGTGAAGCTTTCTTT	CASSSGYRGEAFF
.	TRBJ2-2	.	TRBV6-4	TGTGCCAGCAGTGACCGGGTCCCAAACACCGGGGAGCTGTTTTTT	CASSDRVPNTGELFF
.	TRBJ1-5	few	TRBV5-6	TGTGCCAGCAGCTTGGCCGCAAATCAGCCCCAGCATTTT	CASSLAANQPQHF
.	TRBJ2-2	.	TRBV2	TGTGCCAGCAGTGAAACCGGGGTGCTGGGCACCGGGGAGCTGTTTTTT	CASSETGVLGTGELFF
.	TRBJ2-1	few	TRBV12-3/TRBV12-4	TGTGCCAGCAGTTTATCCGTGCTTGATGAGCAGTTCTTC	CASSLSVLDEQFF
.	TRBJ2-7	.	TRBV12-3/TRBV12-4	TGTGCCAGCAGTCTCCGCGGGACCTCCTACGAGCAGTACTTC	CASSLRGTSYEQYF
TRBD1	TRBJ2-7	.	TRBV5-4	TGTGCCAGCAGCTTGAGCGGACAGGGGATGTACGAGCAGTACTTC	CASSLSGQGMYEQYF
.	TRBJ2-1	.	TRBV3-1	TGTGCCAGCAGCCAAGAGAGGGGGGGCAATGAGCAGTTCTTC	CASSQERGGNEQFF
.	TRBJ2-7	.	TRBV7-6	TGTGCCAGCAGCCCCTCGACTATGGTCTACGAGCAGTACTTC	CASSPSTMVYEQYF
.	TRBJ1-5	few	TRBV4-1	TGCGCCAGCAGCCAAGAGATGTCAGGGGTTCAGCCCCAGCATTTT	CASSQEMSGVQPQHF
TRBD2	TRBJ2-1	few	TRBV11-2	TGTGCCAGCAGCTTATACGTGACTAGCGCGAGGTTGGGATACAATGAGCAGTTCTTC	CASSLYVTSARLGYNEQFF
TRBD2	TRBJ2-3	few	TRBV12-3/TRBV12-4	TGTGCCAGCAGTTCCCCCGGGACTAGCGGGAGTAGCACAGATACGCAGTATTTT	CASSSPGTSGSSTDTQYF
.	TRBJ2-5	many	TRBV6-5	TGTGCCAGCAGTTACGGTGGGGGTTACCAAGAGACCCAGTACTTC	CASSYGGGYQETQYF
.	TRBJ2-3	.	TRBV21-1	TGTGCCAGCAGCAAAGTTCTAGGAAGCTACCAAGATACGCAGTATTTT	CASSKVLGSYQDTQYF
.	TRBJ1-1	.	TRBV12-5	TGTGCTAGTGGTTTGGGTACTGAAGCTTTCTTT	CASGLGTEAFF
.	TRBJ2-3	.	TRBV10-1	TGCGCCAGCAGTGAGTCGGACTGGGCAGATACGCAGTATTTT	CASSESDWADTQYF
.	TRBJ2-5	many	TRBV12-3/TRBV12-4	TGTGCCAGCAGTTTAAGTGGGGTTCAGGAGACCCAGTACTTC	CASSLSGVQETQYF
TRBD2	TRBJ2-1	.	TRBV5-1	TGCGCCAGCAGGGCGGGGGGCCCCTCCTACAATGAGCAGTTCTTC	CASRAGGPSYNEQFF
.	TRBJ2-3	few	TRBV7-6	TGTGCCAGCAGCTTTCCGGGGTCAACCACAGATACGCAGTATTTT	CASSFPGSTTDTQYF
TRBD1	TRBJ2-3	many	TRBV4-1	TGCGCCAGCAGCCAAGAGGGGACAGGGAGCACAGATACGCAGTATTTT	CASSQEGTGSTDTQYF
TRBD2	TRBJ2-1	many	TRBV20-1	TGCAGTGCTAGAGATCAGCGGGAGTTCCCTGAGCAGTTCTTC	CSARDQREFPEQFF
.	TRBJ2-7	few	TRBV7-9	TGTGCCAGCAGCCCCCCTGATGGCGGGGCCTACGAGCAGTACTTC	CASSPPDGGAYEQYF
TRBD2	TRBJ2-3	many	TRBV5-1	TGCGCCAGCAGCTTGAAGACTAGCGGGAGTGGTCCGACAGATACGCAGTATTTT	CASSLKTSGSGPTDTQYF
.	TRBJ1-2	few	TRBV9	TGTGCCAGCAGCGTAGCGATAGAGGAATATGGCTACACCTTC	CASSVAIEEYGYTF